What follows describes a single T cell receptor beta chain. The antigen remains unidentified. The sample originates from a study of regulatory T cells in long-lasting Graves disease. Time point meaning: persistent/refractory GD, antithyroid drugs over 5 years with positive TRAb. The TCR library was made from RNA extracted from PBMCs. Study findings and constraints: Persistent Graves' patients possessed reduced TCR diversity relative to recently diagnosed ones.

Trimming removed 7 bases at V and 0 bases at J, with 12 bases between. Germline V gene sequence: CDR1 MNHNS, CDR2 SASEGT. There are 14 residues in the CDR3. Building of the TCR beta libraries involved iRepertoire HTBI primers and Arm-PCR of CDR3 regions. MiXCR, run by TCRdb on the multiplex PCR reads, gives a single entry per CDR3 protein. This sample has more than 300,000 distinct CDR3 sequences, with around 19% found just once. The rearrangement joins TRBV6-1 to TRBJ1-1; D is unclear. This clonotype was sampled from a female donor with Graves disease. Here the sequenced sample was peripheral blood mononuclear cells (PBMCs), taken when the disease was refractory, from a patient treated with antithyroid drugs. Written as DNA, the CDR3 is TGTGCCAGCAAGAAGACATATGTGAACACTGAAGCTTTCTTT. Protein sequence: CASKKTYVNTEAFF.